Each of the 26 T cell receptor beta chains below was sequenced from the same sample in a study of T cell clonality in common variable immunodeficiency. Profiled with immunoSEQ multiplex PCR; TCRdb holds only in-frame clones, not every one. Singletons are absent from the sample, which has about 52,000 clones. Sequencing was done on a sample of peripheral blood mononuclear cells. The receptors stem from a person aged 18-69 years in good health.

This clone was picked up many times. One end of the junction is discordant with germline, which a read error may explain. The read stops 3 residues short of the end of the CDR3; the missing end is completed from the germline J gene. The chain combines TRBV4-2 with TRBJ2-3; 10 bases agree with TRBD1. Germline V gene sequence: CDR1 LGHNA, CDR2 YNFKEQ. This CDR3 contains 17 residues. The sequenced part of the CDR3 DNA is TGCGCCAGCAGCCAAGAACCATTGACAGGGGGCGCAGATACG. Its protein is CASSQEPLTGGADT. The whole CDR3 is CASSQEPLTGGADTQYF.

This clone has a handful of counts. The read ends 3 residues before the CDR3 terminus; that terminus is restored from the germline J gene. The chain has TRBV5-6 and TRBJ1-6; TRBD1 might be the D (6 bases). V lost 0 bases and J 7 bases, leaving 11 bases between the germline ends. This CDR3 is built from 15 residues. Germline loops: CDR1 SGHDT, CDR2 YYEEEE. The CDR3 sequence is CASSLVPGANSPLHF. The CDR3 bases that were read are TGTGCCAGCAGCTTGGTTCCAGGGGCCAATTCACCC.

Comment on this clone: The read finishes 3 residues shy of the CDR3 end, and the germline J gene is used to complete it. The V and J genes are TRBV2 and TRBJ1-1; D call uncertain. Germline V gives CDR1 SNHLY, CDR2 FYNNEI. The CDR3 has 15 residues. Partial CDR3 DNA: TGTGCCAGCAGTCCCCGACTAGCGGGGAACTACGAG. As protein: CASSPRLAGNYE. The whole CDR3 sequence reads CASSPRLAGNYEAFF.

A remark on this clone: The read is 3 residues too short to cover the CDR3 end, so that end is filled in from the germline J gene. This chain joins TRBV7-8 and TRBJ2-4; maybe TRBD1 (6 bases). Germline V gene sequence: CDR1 SGHVS, CDR2 FQNEAQ. The CDR3 loop spans 11 amino acids. The CDR3 is CASSPGAGQYF. Partial CDR3 DNA: TGTGCCAGCAGTCCAGGGGCTGGT.

This clone was observed many times. The CDR3 goes on 3 residues after the read ends, and that part is filled in from the germline J gene. The chain couples TRBV19 to TRBJ2-1; possible D gene TRBD2, 5 bases. Germline V gene lookup returns CDR1 LNHDA and CDR2 SQIVND (reference sequence). The CDR3 has 12 amino acids. The germline V and J ends were trimmed by 7 bases and 5 bases, with 9 bases remaining between them. CDR3 amino acids: CASTTGNNEQFF. The DNA read from the CDR3 is TGTGCCAGTACAACGGGGAACAATGAG.

In this sample, this clone turned up many times. The junction departs from the called germline gene at one end, perhaps through a read error. Here the CDR3 reads CASSISPNNEQFF. The sequenced CDR3 bases are TGTGCTAGCAGCATCTCGCCTAACAATGAG. This chain links TRBV7-7 with TRBJ2-1; D is unclear. The read halts 3 residues ahead of the CDR3 end, with the missing end drawn from the germline J gene. CDR1 and CDR2 from the germline V gene are SSHAT and FNYEAQ (reference sequence). The CDR3 is 13 residues long.

This clone appeared many times. The CDR3 end lies 3 residues beyond the end of the read and is filled in from the germline J gene. The chain uses TRBV20-1 and TRBJ1-5; D unresolved. This CDR3 region has 17 residues. Trimming pared 0 bases from V and 2 bases from J, leaving 17 bases between. The V gene's germline CDR1 is DFQATT and CDR2 SNEGSKA (reference sequence). The chain's CDR3 is CSARERTGSYGNQPQHF. CDR3 DNA, as far as it was read: TGCAGTGCTAGAGAAAGGACTGGAAGTTACGGCAATCAGCCC.

This clone was counted between two and nine times. The CDR3 is cut off 3 residues early in the read; its end comes from the germline J gene. The chain uses TRBV5-6 and TRBJ2-7, with D maybe TRBD1 (5 bases). With 1 base removed from V and 1 base from J, the gap between germline ends came to 12 bases. The CDR3 spans 15 residues. Germline-derived CDR1 and CDR2 are SGHDT and YYEEEE. CDR3 protein: CASSLYKGSSYEQYF. CDR3 bases read: TGTGCCAGCAGCTTGTATAAGGGGTCGTCCTACGAG. Using reference TRBV5-6 and TRBJ2-7 for the parts outside the CDR3, the full variable domain is DAGVTQSPTHLIKTRGQQVTLRCSPKSGHDTVSWYQQALGQGPQFIFQYYEEEERQRGNFPDRFSGHQFPNYSSELNVNALLLGDSALYLCASSLYKGSSYEQYFGPGTRLTVT.

Ten or more counts support this clone. The CDR3 extends 3 residues past the end of the read, so its final part is completed from the germline J gene. This rearrangement joins TRBV20-1 to TRBJ2-2; D possibly corresponds to TRBD1 (6 bases). CDR3 length: 14 residues. Trimming cost V 4 bases and J 3 bases, with 12 bases left between them. Germline lookup yields CDR1 DFQATT and CDR2 SNEGSKA (reference sequence). CDR3: CSAKQGSYTGELFF. CDR3 bases read: TGCAGTGCTAAGCAGGGGAGTTACACCGGGGAG.

This clone has a handful of counts. The read ends 3 residues early relative to the CDR3; the germline J gene fills the gap. The chain joins TRBV20-1 to TRBJ2-7, with D possibly matching TRBD1 (5 bases). The CDR3 is 13 amino acids. Germline assignment: CDR1 DFQATT and CDR2 SNEGSKA (reference sequence). Trimming took off 6 bases at V and 5 bases at J, with 17 bases between the two ends. The CDR3 DNA, read in part, is TGCAGTGCCCCTGTTCAGGGATCCAACGAG. It encodes CSAPVQGSNE. The entire CDR3 is CSAPVQGSNEQYF.

This clone has a count of ten or more. The missing CDR3 end, 3 residues past where the read stops, is filled in from the germline J gene. The rearrangement links TRBV11-2 to TRBJ2-1; TRBD1 agrees at 7 bases. The CDR3 extends over 15 amino acids. V gave up 8 bases and J gave up 1 base; unmatched junction bases: 8. Germline values: CDR1 SGHAT, CDR2 FQNNGV. CDR3 DNA, as far as it was read: TGTGCCAGCGTCGTAGGGGGCGCGTCCTACAATGAG. Translating it yields CASVVGGASYNE. The whole CDR3 sequence reads CASVVGGASYNEQFF.

The table lists this clone with many counts. The sequenced fragment ends 3 residues before the CDR3 boundary, so the rest is inferred from the germline J gene. Other DNA sequences of this sample code for an identical CDR3. The rearrangement uses TRBV18 and TRBJ2-1; 13 bases are shared with TRBD2. The CDR3 is 15 residues long. V gave up 2 bases and J gave up 7 bases; unmatched junction bases: 2. Germline V gene lookup returns CDR1 KGHSH and CDR2 LQKENI. CDR3 DNA (partial): TGTGCCAGCTCACCAGGACTAGCGGGAGATAATGAG. Its protein product is CASSPGLAGDNE. The CDR3, in full, reads CASSPGLAGDNEQFF.

This clone has at least ten counts. The read finishes 3 residues shy of the CDR3 end, and the germline J gene is used to complete it. The rearrangement links TRBV29-1 to TRBJ1-3; D not certain. The CDR3 sequence is 13 residues long. Germline assignment: CDR1 SQVTM and CDR2 ANQGSEA. V lost 3 bases and J lost 1, with 7 bases in between. Partial CDR3 DNA: TGCAGCGTTGATGAGGGTTCTGGAAACACC. It translates to CSVDEGSGNT. The whole CDR3 protein reads CSVDEGSGNTIYF.

This clone was counted many times. Germline is not matched at one junction end, which may reflect a read error. The read is 3 residues too short to cover the CDR3 end, so that end is filled in from the germline J gene. The chain has TRBV7-7 and TRBJ2-7, with TRBD2 matching over 14 bases. This CDR3 comprises 15 residues. Germline-derived CDR1 and CDR2 are SSHAT and FNYEAQ (reference sequence). This CDR3 reads CASSRGLAGEHEQYF. CDR3 DNA (partial): TGTGCTAGCAGCCGGGGACTAGCGGGAGAACACGAG.

Note on this clone: The DNA ends 3 residues before the CDR3 does, and the rest of the CDR3 is filled in from the germline J gene. The genes are TRBV13 and TRBJ2-7; possible D gene TRBD1, 6 bases. Trimming left V 3 bases short and J 4 bases short, with 13 bases between. The germline gives CDR1 PRHDT, CDR2 FYEKMQ (reference sequence). The CDR3 runs to 14 residues. The sequenced CDR3 bases are TGTGCCAGCAGCTTTTCAGGGGCGGCGTACGAG. It yields the protein CASSFSGAAYE. The CDR3 reads in full as CASSFSGAAYEQYF.

The table lists this clone with many counts. The observed sequence ends 3 residues before the CDR3 terminus, with the missing tail filled in from the germline J gene. V usage is TRBV20-1 and J usage is TRBJ2-7; a weak D match, TRBD2 (6 bases). V shed 2 bases and J shed 3 bases, with 14 bases lying between them. CDR3 length: 14 amino acids. Germline V gene data show CDR1 as DFQATT and CDR2 as SNEGSKA (reference sequence). The sequenced part of the CDR3 DNA is TGCAGTGCTAGACCCCGGGACTTCAACTACGAG. Its translation is CSARPRDFNYE. The CDR3 reads in full as CSARPRDFNYEQYF.

This clone was observed a few times. The sequence runs out 3 residues before the end of the CDR3; the remainder is reconstructed from the germline J gene. The chain employs TRBV7-9 and TRBJ2-5; 10 bases align to TRBD2. Germline V gives CDR1 SEHNR, CDR2 FQNEAQ (reference sequence). The CDR3 totals 13 residues. CDR3 residues: CASSSSGGDTQYF. The sequenced part of the CDR3 DNA is TGTGCCAGCAGCTCGAGCGGGGGGGATACC.

This clone has a count of ten or more. The CDR3 is cut off 3 residues early in the read; its end comes from the germline J gene. The gene calls are TRBV7-2 and TRBJ1-1; tentatively, D is TRBD1 (5 bases). V dropped 4 bases and J dropped 7 bases, with 10 bases sitting between them. CDR3 length: 12 residues. CDR1 is SGHTA, CDR2 FQGNSA, per germline. The CDR3 is CASSYPQGEAFF. The covered CDR3 bases are TGTGCCAGCAGCTACCCCCAGGGTGAA.

This clone was recorded many times. The read ends 3 residues shy of where the CDR3 ends; the end is completed using the germline J gene. V gene TRBV18 combines with J gene TRBJ1-2; 8 bases are a match to TRBD1. Germline assignment: CDR1 KGHSH and CDR2 LQKENI. CDR3 size: 15 residues. V was clipped by 3 bases and J by 4 bases; unmatched bases: 7. The CDR3 sequence: CASSPQDRAGYGYTF. The CDR3 bases that were read are TGTGCCAGCTCACCTCAGGACAGGGCGGGCTATGGC. The full variable domain, rest sourced from reference TRBV18 and TRBJ1-2, is NAGVMQNPRHLVRRRGQEARLRCSPMKGHSHVYWYRQLPEEGLKFMVYLQKENIIDESGMPKERFSAEFPKEGPSILRIQQVVRGDSAAYFCASSPQDRAGYGYTFGSGTRLTVV.

The sample holds many counts of this clone. The read stops 3 residues short of the end of the CDR3; the missing end is completed from the germline J gene. The chain links TRBV19 to TRBJ1-4; D not resolved. Trimming took off 3 bases at V and 7 bases at J, with 12 bases between the two ends. The CDR3 is made up of 14 amino acids. From germline, CDR1 is LNHDA and CDR2 SQIVND (reference sequence). CDR3 protein: CASSIRGESEKLFF. The sequenced part of the CDR3 DNA is TGTGCCAGTAGTATTCGGGGTGAGAGTGAAAAA.

This clone was seen repeatedly, ten times or more. The read finishes 3 residues shy of the CDR3 end, and the germline J gene is used to complete it. The V call is TRBV19, the J call TRBJ2-3; 8 positions agree with TRBD2. The CDR3 is 17 amino acids. CDR1 LNHDA and CDR2 SQIVND come from the germline V gene (reference sequence). V shed 3 bases and J 2 bases; nucleotides not matched to a gene: 10. Here the CDR3 reads CASSMGFGSGNTDTQYF. The CDR3 DNA, read in part, is TGTGCCAGTAGTATGGGCTTCGGTAGCGGGAACACAGATACG. Combining the CDR3 with reference TRBV19 and TRBJ2-3 gives the whole variable domain DGGITQSPKYLFRKEGQNVTLSCEQNLNHDAMYWYRQDPGQGLRLIYYSQIVNDFQKGDIAEGYSVSREKKESFPLTVTSAQKNPTAFYLCASSMGFGSGNTDTQYFGPGTRLTVL.

Only a few counts were recorded for this clone. The read is 3 residues too short to cover the CDR3 end, so that end is filled in from the germline J gene. J is TRBJ1-2 and V is TRBV6-2 or TRBV6-3; 10 bases agree with TRBD1. In germline, CDR1 is MNHEY, CDR2 SVGEGT. The length of the CDR3 is 15 residues. CDR3 DNA (partial): TGTGCCAGCAGTTTTTTTGGGACAGGGGTCTACGAC. Protein sequence: CASSFFGTGVYD. Given in full, the CDR3 is CASSFFGTGVYDYTF.

Many counts were recorded for this clone. The read halts 3 residues ahead of the CDR3 end, with the missing end drawn from the germline J gene. V and J are TRBV2 and TRBJ2-5, with 9 positions matching TRBD2. V shed 4 bases, J shed 1 base, and the junction held 10 bases outside the gene matches. Germline V gene lookup returns CDR1 SNHLY and CDR2 FYNNEI. The CDR3 has 17 residues. Partial CDR3 DNA: TGTGCCAGCAGTGTAGTCGGAGCGGGAGGACTCCAAGAGACC. Its protein product is CASSVVGAGGLQET. Given in full, the CDR3 is CASSVVGAGGLQETQYF.

In its sample, this clone was seen many times. The observed sequence ends 3 residues before the CDR3 terminus, with the missing tail filled in from the germline J gene. This chain connects TRBV5-1 to TRBJ2-3; a weak D match, TRBD2 (6 bases). Trimming removed 0 bases at V and 4 bases at J, with 9 bases between. This CDR3 is built from 14 residues. Germline V gene data show CDR1 as SGHRS and CDR2 as YFSETQ. CDR3 sequence: CASSLVGGPDTQYF. CDR3 DNA, as far as it was read: TGCGCCAGCAGCTTGGTCGGGGGTCCAGATACG.

This clone was counted ten times or more. The sequenced fragment ends 3 residues before the CDR3 boundary, so the rest is inferred from the germline J gene. The rearrangement links TRBV20-1 to TRBJ2-2; TRBD1 or TRBD2 may be the D gene (6 bases each). Trimming stripped 1 base from V and 1 base from J, with 16 bases between. CDR3 length: 17 residues. Germline CDR1 DFQATT, CDR2 SNEGSKA (reference sequence). The sequenced part of the CDR3 DNA is TGCAGTGCTAGAGCGGAGGGGGTGCTCGGGAACACCGGGGAG. It yields the protein CSARAEGVLGNTGE. The entire CDR3 is CSARAEGVLGNTGELFF.

In the case of this clone: The sequence runs out 3 residues before the end of the CDR3; the remainder is reconstructed from the germline J gene. J is TRBJ1-2 and V is TRBV5-1; weak D call: TRBD1 (6 bases). The CDR3 consists of 14 residues. Germline V gene sequence: CDR1 SGHRS, CDR2 YFSETQ. The DNA read from the CDR3 is TGCGCCAGCAGCTCCAGGACAGACCCCTACGAC. It encodes CASSSRTDPYD. In full, the CDR3 is CASSSRTDPYDYTF.